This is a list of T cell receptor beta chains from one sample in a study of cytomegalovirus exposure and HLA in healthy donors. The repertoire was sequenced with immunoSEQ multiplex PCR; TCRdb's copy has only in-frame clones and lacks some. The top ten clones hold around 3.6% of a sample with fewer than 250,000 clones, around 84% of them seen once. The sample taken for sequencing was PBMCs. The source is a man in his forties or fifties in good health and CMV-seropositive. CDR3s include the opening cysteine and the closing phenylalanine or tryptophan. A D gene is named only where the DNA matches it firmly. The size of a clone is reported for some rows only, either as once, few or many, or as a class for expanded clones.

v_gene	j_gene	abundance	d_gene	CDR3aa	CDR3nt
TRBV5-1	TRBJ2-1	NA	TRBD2	CASILLAGGYNEQFF	TGCGCCAGCATCCTACTAGCGGGGGGATACAATGAGCAGTTCTTC
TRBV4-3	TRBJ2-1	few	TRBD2	CASSQEGLADYNEQFF	TGCGCCAGCAGCCAAGAGGGACTAGCCGACTACAATGAGCAGTTCTTC
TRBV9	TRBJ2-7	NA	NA	CASSTRGTAYEQYF	TGTGCCAGCAGCACTAGGGGGACGGCCTACGAGCAGTACTTC
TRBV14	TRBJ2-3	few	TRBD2	CASSPIAGGLPDTQYF	TGTGCCAGCAGCCCAATAGCGGGAGGGCTCCCAGATACGCAGTATTTT
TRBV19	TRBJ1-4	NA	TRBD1	CASSAEGATNEKLFF	TGTGCCAGTAGTGCCGAGGGGGCGACTAATGAAAAACTGTTTTTT
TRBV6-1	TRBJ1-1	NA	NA	CAATPAGTTEAFF	TGTGCCGCAACACCTGCGGGGACCACTGAAGCTTTCTTT
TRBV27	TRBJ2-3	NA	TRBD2	CASSLGAGGPDTQYF	TGTGCCAGCAGTTTAGGAGCGGGGGGCCCAGATACGCAGTATTTT
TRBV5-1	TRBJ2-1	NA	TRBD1	CASSLGPGTGSSGEQFF	TGCGCCAGCAGCTTGGGCCCGGGGACAGGGTCTAGCGGTGAGCAGTTCTTC
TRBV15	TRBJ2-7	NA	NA	CATSRGRTGPYEQYF	TGTGCCACCAGCAGAGGTAGGACTGGGCCCTACGAGCAGTACTTC
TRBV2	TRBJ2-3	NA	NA	CASSELFTDTQYF	TGTGCCAGCAGTGAACTCTTCACAGATACGCAGTATTTT
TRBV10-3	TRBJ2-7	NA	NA	CATHDGGSYEQYF	TGTGCCACCCACGATGGGGGCTCTTACGAGCAGTACTTC
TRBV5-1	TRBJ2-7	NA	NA	CASSLGLGTYEQYF	TGCGCCAGCAGCTTGGGACTAGGGACCTACGAGCAGTACTTC
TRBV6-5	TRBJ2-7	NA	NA	CASSQTRDRYYEQYF	TGTGCCAGCAGTCAAACGCGGGACAGATACTACGAGCAGTACTTC
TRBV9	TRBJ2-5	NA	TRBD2	CASSPGGSGRWETQYF	TGTGCCAGCAGCCCTGGTGGTAGCGGGAGATGGGAGACCCAGTACTTC
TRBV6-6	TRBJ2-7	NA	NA	CASSISGSPYEQYF	TGTGCCAGCAGTATTAGCGGTTCACCCTACGAGCAGTACTTC
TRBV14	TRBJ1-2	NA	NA	CASSPRYSDGYTF	TGTGCCAGCAGCCCCCGTTACTCGGATGGCTACACCTTC
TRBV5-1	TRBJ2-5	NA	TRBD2	CASSKSSGSVETQYF	TGCGCCAGCAGCAAATCTAGCGGGAGTGTGGAGACCCAGTACTTC
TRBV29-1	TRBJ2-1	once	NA	CSVLLAGLTYNEQFF	TGCAGCGTTCTTTTGGCGGGGCTAACCTACAATGAGCAGTTCTTC
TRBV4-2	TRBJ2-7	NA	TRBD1	CASSQRTGERDEQYF	TGTGCCAGCAGCCAGAGGACAGGTGAGAGGGACGAGCAGTACTTC
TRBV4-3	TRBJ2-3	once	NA	CASSQEPPPGTQYF	TGCGCCAGCAGCCAAGAGCCGCCCCCAGGTACGCAGTATTTT
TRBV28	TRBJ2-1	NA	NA	CASSPKRNGNEQFF	TGTGCCAGCAGTCCCAAGCGGAACGGGAATGAGCAGTTCTTC
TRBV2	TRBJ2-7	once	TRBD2	CASNLRTSAYEQYF	TGTGCCAGCAACCTCCGGACTAGCGCGTACGAGCAGTACTTC
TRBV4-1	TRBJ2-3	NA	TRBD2	CASSQSPGLAGDGTQYF	TGCGCCAGCAGCCAATCTCCTGGACTAGCGGGAGATGGTACGCAGTATTTT
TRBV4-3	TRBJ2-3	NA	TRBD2	CASSQDLAGGTDTQYF	TGCGCCAGCAGCCAAGATTTAGCGGGAGGTACAGATACGCAGTATTTT
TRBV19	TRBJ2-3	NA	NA	CASSRQTGGHTQYF	TGTGCCAGTAGTCGACAGACCGGGGGTCATACGCAGTATTTT
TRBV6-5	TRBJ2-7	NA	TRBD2	CASSTRTSGSDEQYF	TGTGCCAGCAGTACCCGGACTAGCGGGAGTGACGAGCAGTACTTC
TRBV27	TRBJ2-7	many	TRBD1	CASRMGQGVHEQYF	TGTGCCAGCAGAATGGGACAGGGAGTCCACGAGCAGTACTTC
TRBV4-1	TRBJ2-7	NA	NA	CASSPSPGRSYEQYF	TGCGCCAGCAGCCCTAGCCCTGGTCGGTCCTACGAGCAGTACTTC